This TCR beta chain was observed in a study of blood T cell repertoires in COVID-19 (dated by TCRdb to about 2020). Study-wide context: Samples covering the acute and convalescent phases of COVID-19 were provided by collaborators in the United States, Italy and Spain. The samples were drawn from two sources: the first 160 participants of the ongoing ImmuneRACE study, and 1,000 to 1,500 subjects contributed by 6 global collaborators. Subjects who had been exposed to COVID-19, were actively infected with it, or had recovered from it provided the deeply sampled blood TCRbeta repertoires that made up the dataset. Where available, HLA class I and class II types were taken from metadata supplied by the sample provider and were not determined by assay-based typing. The sample metadata nearly always contained a de-identified subject ID, COVID-19 status, age in years and sex. The prospective study material was composed of cDNA or gDNA derived from T cells, B-cell-depleted T cells, or PBMCs. A freely available public database, intended as a resource for researchers studying the immune response to SARS-CoV-2, is where the repertoires were released.

General conclusions and limits of the study: How much clinical and demographic metadata was included differed by source and by participant, and the metadata was provided uncurated.

At one collaborating source in Seattle, patients were enrolled during active infection and were followed longitudinally through the course of disease. Whole blood was collected in K2EDTA tubes by collaborating institutions according to the institutions' own protocols. For TCRbeta analysis, collaborators shipped samples in one of three forms: frozen whole blood, isolated PBMCs, or DNA extracted from either of those sample types. To note about this clone: Its antigen is unknown. No much larger clone is present one base from it, and per-base qualities are unavailable.

TCRbeta CDR3 regions were amplified from genomic DNA using the immunoSEQ Assay, a bias-controlled multiplex PCR. Under the source paper's analysis protocol: Within the assay, amplification of reference gene primers was used to estimate how many nucleated cells each sample contained. To quantify the absolute abundance of each unique TCRbeta CDR3 rearrangement, sequence reads were collapsed and filtered. Productive Simpson clonality was computed per sample as the square root of Simpson's diversity index over productive rearrangements. The clones in this table, taken by TCRdb from immuneACCESS, are in-frame only. Not every clone is retained; where verified, under half of the shortfall comes from an unresolved V gene, and the cause of the rest is unknown. V and J calls plus clone size are reproduced from that table; the DNA served to infer D and trimming. The sample data list about 95,000 clones, and more than 70% of these were observed just once. The top ten clonotypes cover around 2.9% of the sample.

Sequenced: peripheral blood. This clonotype was sampled from a man between 45 and 60 years old with COVID-19, enrolled during active disease.

The CDR3 region reads CASSKDRSLSGGARDTDTQYF. In nucleotide form, the sequence is TGTGCCAGCAGCAAAGATAGGTCCCTTAGCGGGGGGGCGCGAGACACGGATACGCAGTATTTT. The chain is assembled from TRBV21-1 and TRBJ2-3; the table assigns TRBD2, which was not confirmed against the DNA. TRBV21-1 is a pseudogene locus. CDR3 length: 21 amino acids, cysteine to phenylalanine. Of the read, only the CDR3 DNA is kept; its 63 bases are in frame from base 1.